A selection of T cell receptor beta chains follows, all from one sample in a study of T cell responses to AZD1222 COVID-19 vaccine. Sequencing was performed with immunoSEQ multiplex PCR; in TCRdb, only in-frame clones are kept and a portion is missing. The data contain some 120,000 clones, roughly 90% of them seen just once; the ten biggest clones take up approximately 3%. The sample was peripheral blood, taken on day 0 of AZD1222 vaccination. These receptors all come from an adult in good health. Both conserved end residues are part of each CDR3. Fields, in order: V gene, D gene, J gene, clone size, CDR3 DNA, CDR3 protein. A D gene is named only where the DNA matches it firmly. Only part of the rows carry a size: once, few, many, or a class if the clone is expanded.

TRBV19	-	TRBJ2-1	-	TGTGCCAGTAGTAACTTCGAGGGGAGCTCCTACAATGAGCAGTTCTTC	CASSNFEGSSYNEQFF
TRBV7-2	TRBD1	TRBJ1-4	-	TGTGCCTCAACAGGGGGAAGGGAAAAACTGTTTTTT	CASTGGREKLFF
TRBV5-6	-	TRBJ2-2	once	TGTGCCAGCAGCTTACTGGGTTGGGTGAACACCGGGGAGCTGTTTTTT	CASSLLGWVNTGELFF
TRBV4-1	TRBD1	TRBJ1-2	-	TGCGCCAGCAGCCAAATCAGGGGGAACGGCTATGGCTACACCTTC	CASSQIRGNGYGYTF
TRBV5-1	TRBD1	TRBJ2-2	-	TGCGCCAGCAGCTTATACCGGGACAGTGTTAACACCGGGGAGCTGTTTTTT	CASSLYRDSVNTGELFF
TRBV19	-	TRBJ2-3	-	TGTGCCACACGGGACACAGGAAACACAGATACGCAGTATTTT	CATRDTGNTDTQYF
TRBV28	-	TRBJ1-5	-	TGTGCCAGCACCGTACTACAGGGTGCGCAGCCCCAGCATTTT	CASTVLQGAQPQHF
TRBV3-1/TRBV3-2	-	TRBJ1-4	-	TGTGCCAGCAGCCAACGGGGAACAACTAATGAAAAACTGTTTTTT	CASSQRGTTNEKLFF
TRBV5-4	TRBD2	TRBJ2-5	-	TGTGCCAGCAGCTTTACGGGGGGGACTAGCAGGCGGGAGACCCAGTACTTC	CASSFTGGTSRRETQYF
TRBV5-4	TRBD2	TRBJ2-1	-	TGTGCCAGCAGCCCGGGACTAGCGGGAACTATTGGCAATGAGCAGTTCTTC	CASSPGLAGTIGNEQFF
TRBV9	-	TRBJ2-7	-	TGTGCCAGCAGCCCGCCTGGGGCTTACGAGCAGTACTTC	CASSPPGAYEQYF
TRBV5-6	-	TRBJ1-1	-	TGTGCCAGCAGCTTCGGGGGGACTGAAGCTTTCTTT	CASSFGGTEAFF
TRBV18	TRBD1	TRBJ1-5	-	TGTGCCAGCTCATCGGGCCGGGACAGGCCCCAGCATTTT	CASSSGRDRPQHF
TRBV19	-	TRBJ1-1	-	TGTGCCAGTAGTATGTCCCGAAGGGTTACTGAAGCTTTCTTT	CASSMSRRVTEAFF
TRBV5-1	-	TRBJ2-1	-	TGCGCCAGCACCTTGACTAGTAGTTTGAATGAGCAGTTCTTC	CASTLTSSLNEQFF
TRBV30	-	TRBJ2-3	once	TGTGCCGGGGGGACAGTCACAGATACGCAGTATTTT	CAGGTVTDTQYF
TRBV7-9	-	TRBJ2-5	-	TGTGCCAGCAGCTTAAGCCTCGGGGCGACTTACCAAGAGACCCAGTACTTC	CASSLSLGATYQETQYF
TRBV10-2	-	TRBJ1-1	-	TGCGCCAGCAGAGTCCAGATGAACACTGAAGCTTTCTTT	CASRVQMNTEAFF
TRBV5-6	-	TRBJ1-1	-	TGTGCCAGCAGCTTGGCCTTGGCAGTTGAAGCTTTCTTT	CASSLALAVEAFF
TRBV5-1	-	TRBJ1-6	-	TGCGCCAGCAGCTCCGGGACTAGTGGTTCACCCCTCCACTTT	CASSSGTSGSPLHF
TRBV18	-	TRBJ1-3	-	TGTGCCATCCGATCCGGAGAGCCTGGAAACACCATATATTTT	CAIRSGEPGNTIYF
TRBV3-1/TRBV3-2	-	TRBJ1-1	once	TGTGCCAGCAGCCCCCCTGGATACACTGAAGCTTTCTTT	CASSPPGYTEAFF
TRBV24-1	-	TRBJ1-2	-	TGTGCCACAAGGGGCCCAATTTCCTATGGCTACACCTTC	CATRGPISYGYTF
TRBV5-6	-	TRBJ1-5	-	TGTGCCAGCAGCTTGGGACAGAGAAATCAGCCCCAGCATTTT	CASSLGQRNQPQHF
TRBV6-1	TRBD1	TRBJ1-5	-	TGTGCCAGCAGTGGCGGGACAGGGGGCGTAATTCAGCCCCAGCATTTT	CASSGGTGGVIQPQHF
TRBV7-6	-	TRBJ1-4	-	TGTGCCAGCAGCTTAGCGCTTCAAGGGCGAAGAACAACTAATGAAAAACTGTTTTTT	CASSLALQGRRTTNEKLFF
TRBV5-1	-	TRBJ2-3	-	TGCGCCAGCAGCTCCCAGGGGACAGATACGCAGTATTTT	CASSSQGTDTQYF
TRBV19	-	TRBJ1-1	-	TGTGCCAGTAGTAGAGGGACATTGAACACTGAAGCTTTCTTT	CASSRGTLNTEAFF
TRBV13	-	TRBJ2-5	-	TGTGCCAGCAGCCCCCCCCGTCAGGACCGTCGTGGATGGGAGACCCAGTACTTC	CASSPPRQDRRGWETQYF
TRBV12-3/TRBV12-4	-	TRBJ1-5	-	TGTGCCAGCAGGGTTGGGGGCAATCAGCCCCAGCATTTT	CASRVGGNQPQHF
TRBV19	-	TRBJ1-1	-	TGTGCCAGTAGTATGGGGGGACCAACTGAAGCTTTCTTT	CASSMGGPTEAFF
TRBV5-4	-	TRBJ2-7	-	TGTGCCAGCAGCTTGGCCGGAGGGGGCGCGTGGAACGAGCAGTACTTC	CASSLAGGGAWNEQYF
TRBV11-2	TRBD2	TRBJ2-1	-	TGTGCCAGCAGCACTAAAGCGGGAGCCTCCTACAATGAGCAGTTCTTC	CASSTKAGASYNEQFF
TRBV5-1	-	TRBJ2-2	-	TGCGCCAGCAGCTTGAGGCAACAGGCGAACACCGGGGAGCTGTTTTTT	CASSLRQQANTGELFF
TRBV11-3	-	TRBJ2-7	-	TGTGCCAGCAGCTTAGGACCGTACTGCGAGCAGTACTTC	CASSLGPYCEQYF
TRBV7-2	-	TRBJ2-1	-	TGTGCCAGCAGCTTATCTCCCGGGACCCCGGGTAATGAGCAGTTCTTC	CASSLSPGTPGNEQFF
TRBV6-5	-	TRBJ2-1	-	TGTGCCAGCAGTCGCAATGAGCAGTTCTTC	CASSRNEQFF
TRBV5-6	-	TRBJ2-1	-	TGTGCCAGCAGCTTGGAAGGGGCAGGGCTCTACAATGAGCAGTTCTTC	CASSLEGAGLYNEQFF
TRBV7-3	-	TRBJ2-5	-	TGTGCCAGCGGCCAGGGAAACCAAGAGACCCAGTACTTC	CASGQGNQETQYF
TRBV18	-	TRBJ1-1	-	TGTGCCAGCTCACAGGAGGGAGCAGCGTACACTGAAGCTTTCTTT	CASSQEGAAYTEAFF
TRBV5-4	-	TRBJ2-1	-	TGTGCCAGCAGCTTGGACGAGATCTCCTACAATGAGCAGTTCTTC	CASSLDEISYNEQFF
TRBV9	-	TRBJ1-6	once	TGTGCCAGCAGCGTAGATCGTCAGCTAGCCGCCCTCCACTTT	CASSVDRQLAALHF
TRBV5-4	-	TRBJ2-1	-	TGTGCCAGCACCGGAGGGGGCGAGTCGATAAAGTTCTTC	CASTGGGESIKFF
TRBV11-1	TRBD1	TRBJ2-5	-	TGTGCCAGCAGCAAGACCGGGACAGAAGTGGCCCAGTACTTC	CASSKTGTEVAQYF
TRBV5-6	-	TRBJ2-5	-	TGTGCCAGCAGCTGGGACGGTGTTCGAGTGGGGACCCAGTACTTC	CASSWDGVRVGTQYF
TRBV7-9	TRBD1	TRBJ1-2	-	TGTGCCAGCAGCTTAGGCCGGGACAGTGACTATGGCTACACCTTC	CASSLGRDSDYGYTF
TRBV7-2	TRBD2	TRBJ2-7	-	TGTGCCAGCAGCGGATTTACTAGCGGAGGGGCCTACGAGCAGTACTTC	CASSGFTSGGAYEQYF
TRBV24-1	TRBD2	TRBJ2-1	-	TGTGCCACCAGTGGGGCGGGAGAAGTAGGTGAGCAGTTCTTC	CATSGAGEVGEQFF